One sample yielded the 12 T cell receptor beta chains listed below, sequenced in a study of T cells in Graves' hyperthyroidism and ophthalmopathy. Amplification of TCR beta CDR3 regions used RNA as the template. A set of HTBI primers served as the primers for a first-round RT-PCR of the TCR CDR3. TCRdb itself ran the multiplex PCR reads through MiXCR, one entry per CDR3 protein. The sample lists hundreds of thousands of distinct CDR3 sequences, 12% to 15% occurring once. The sample was blood. These receptor sequences come from a woman between 40 and 50 years old with Graves' ophthalmopathy.

This clonotype has only a few counts. This chain uses TRBV2 with TRBJ1-4; no definite D call. The CDR3 spans 11 residues. Trimming took 4 bases from V and 8 from J, leaving 5 bases between them. Per the germline V gene, CDR1 is SNHLY and CDR2 is FYNNEI. CDR3: CASSVVEKLFF. The CDR3 DNA reads as TGTGCCAGCAGTGTCGTGGAAAAACTGTTTTTT. The entire variable domain, with the rest obtained from reference TRBV2 and TRBJ1-4, is as follows: EPEVTQTPSHQVTQMGQEVILRCVPISNHLYFYWYRQILGQKVEFLVSFYNNEISEKSEIFDDQFSVERPDGSNFTLKIRSTKLEDSAMYFCASSVVEKLFFGSGTQLSVL.

The rearrangement links TRBV20-1 to TRBJ2-1, with 10 bases lining up with TRBD1. With V trimmed by 2 bases and J by 4 bases, 5 bases remained unmatched. The CDR3 sequence is 15 residues long. Germline CDR1 is DFQATT and CDR2 is SNEGSKA (reference sequence). CDR3 DNA: TGCAGTGCTAGAACACCGGGACAGGGGTACAATGAGCAGTTCTTC. Protein: CSARTPGQGYNEQFF.

The rearrangement joins TRBV5-5 to TRBJ2-3, with D hard to call. The CDR3 is 15 residues long. CDR1 and CDR2 from the germline V gene are SGHKS and YYEKEE (reference sequence). V lost 4 bases and J lost 2, with 14 bases in between. CDR3 amino acids: CASSPRGRPTDTQYF. The CDR3 DNA reads as TGTGCCAGCAGCCCCCGAGGTAGGCCCACAGATACGCAGTATTTT.

The table lists this clonotype with a few counts. The chain uses TRBV19 and TRBJ2-3, with 7 nucleotides matching TRBD2. Germline V CDR1 and CDR2: LNHDA, SQIVND (reference sequence). With 3 bases clipped from V and 1 base from J, the junction kept 7 bases outside the gene matches. This CDR3 has 16 residues. The CDR3 region is CASSIQAGLRTDTQYF. CDR3 nucleotide sequence: TGTGCCAGTAGTATCCAAGCGGGGCTCCGCACAGATACGCAGTATTTT.

This sequence joins TRBV5-1 and TRBJ2-5, with 11 bases lining up with TRBD2. The CDR3 sequence is 17 residues long. Germline-derived CDR1 and CDR2 are SGHRS and YFSETQ. Trimming removed 3 bases from V and 2 bases from J; junction bases left unmatched: 9. The CDR3 DNA reads TGCGCCAGCAGCTACGGGGGGCTAGCGGGAGGTCAAGAGACCCAGTACTTC. It specifies CASSYGGLAGGQETQYF.

This clonotype has only a few counts. The chain has TRBV20-1 and TRBJ2-5; 8 nucleotides align to TRBD1. The length of the CDR3 is 14 residues. V gave up 6 bases and J gave up 5 bases; unmatched junction bases: 11. CDR1 and CDR2 (germline): DFQATT, SNEGSKA (reference sequence). CDR3 protein: CSATGQGLGETQYF. The CDR3 region has the DNA TGCAGTGCCACCGGACAGGGCCTAGGGGAGACCCAGTACTTC.

This clonotype was counted only a few times. The V call is TRBV5-1, the J call TRBJ1-1; 10 nucleotides agree with TRBD1. Germline CDR1 reads SGHRS; CDR2 reads YFSETQ. V trimming: 7 bases; J trimming: 3 bases; junction bases outside the gene matches: 9. CDR3 length: 15 amino acids. This CDR3 is CASEETGGGYTEAFF. The DNA of the CDR3 is TGCGCCAGCGAAGAGACAGGGGGCGGGTACACTGAAGCTTTCTTT.

The sample holds a few counts of this clonotype. The rearrangement links TRBV4-1 to TRBJ2-1; D unresolved. V was clipped by 1 base and J by 1 base, with 17 bases between them. This CDR3 has 18 amino acids. CDR1 is MGHRA and CDR2 is YSYEKL in the germline V gene. In nucleotides, the CDR3 is TGCGCCAGCAGCCAAGGGGGATTGGGGTCATGGTCCTACAATGAGCAGTTCTTC. Its translation is CASSQGGLGSWSYNEQFF.

The V and J genes are TRBV6-2 or TRBV6-3 and TRBJ2-5, with TRBD2 matching 8 bases. V was clipped by 1 base and J by 5 bases; unmatched bases: 3. Per the germline V gene, CDR1 is MNHEY and CDR2 is SVGEGT. The CDR3 totals 14 residues. DNA of the CDR3: TGTGCCAGCAGTTACTTCGGGAGGGAGGAGACCCAGTACTTC. This codes for CASSYFGREETQYF.

The V and J genes are TRBV29-1 and TRBJ2-1; 9 positions match TRBD2. The germline gives CDR1 SQVTM, CDR2 ANQGSEA. Trimming removed 1 base from V and 3 bases from J; junction bases left unmatched: 10. This CDR3 region has 17 residues. CDR3 in amino acids: CSVEGLADLVNYNEQFF. The CDR3 DNA reads as TGCAGCGTTGAAGGACTAGCGGACTTAGTAAACTACAATGAGCAGTTCTTC.

This clonotype has ten or more counts. V gene TRBV28 combines with J gene TRBJ1-2; D is possibly TRBD1 (6 bases). The CDR3 is 17 amino acids. V was shortened by 6 bases and J by 7 bases, with 27 bases between the two germline ends. Germline CDR1 and CDR2: MDHEN and SYDVKM. CDR3 in amino acids: CASSSPALQGGDGGYTF. The DNA for the CDR3 is TGTGCCAGCAGCTCTCCCGCTCTACAGGGAGGGGATGGTGGCTACACCTTC.

This clonotype was counted many times. The chain recombines TRBV12-3 or TRBV12-4 with TRBJ1-5; no clear D. The CDR3 covers 15 residues. The germline V and J ends were trimmed by 3 bases and 2 bases, with 11 bases remaining between them. CDR3 in amino acids: CASSFQGSGNQPQHF. In DNA form, the CDR3 reads TGTGCCAGCAGTTTTCAAGGTTCGGGCAATCAGCCCCAGCATTTT.